The clone carrying this TCR beta chain was seen a handful of times. Its antigen is as yet unknown. CDR1 and CDR2 (germline): MNHEY, SVGEGT. V was trimmed by 9 bases and J by 3 bases, leaving 15 bases between them. This CDR3 has 13 amino acids. The data originate from a study of T cell repertoires in cytomegalovirus infection. Whole-study context: HLA-B-restricted CMV epitopes that are well studied, plus recently identified HLA-C-restricted ones, were used by the study.

TCRdb recomputed calls from the reads with MiXCR, one row per CDR3 protein. The sample contains some 310,000 distinct CDR3 sequences, about 25% of which appear only once. The specimen was cultured PBMCs, collected from culture after CMV antigen stimulation. The receptor was derived from a human donor in good health (CMV status not recorded). Some clones in this sample may be carry-over from other donors' samples. The rearrangement links TRBV6-2 or TRBV6-3 to TRBJ2-7; D perhaps matches TRBD2 (7 bases). This CDR3 reads CARGGATSYEQYV. CDR3 in DNA: TGTGCCAGGGGGGGGGCGACGAGCTACGAGCAGTACGTC.